This TCR beta chain comes out of a study of vaccination and CD4 T cells after COVID-19. Germline CDR1 MGHRA, CDR2 YSYEKL. Deletions cut 3 bases from V and 3 bases from J, with 18 bases between. The CDR3 extends over 17 amino acids. Comment on this clonotype: The target antigen is unknown.

The treatment was: roughly 10-day PBMC culture with coronavirus spike peptide pools or control peptides (ViraFEST assay). Replacement of half the medium with fresh IL-2 medium took place on days 3 and 7. Sequence data for DNA of cultured CD4+ T cells were generated by the Oncomine TCR Beta short-read assay. TCRdb passed the PCR reads through MiXCR, listing each CDR3 protein once. The top ten clones hold around 10% of a sample with fewer than 20,000 distinct CDR3 sequences, under 65% of them seen once. Sequencing input: CD4+ T cells from blood, cultured in vitro. The TCR comes from a human donor who had recovered from COVID-19. The chain uses TRBV4-1 and TRBJ1-5; D ambiguous. CDR3 loop: CASSQTPLGQNNQPQHF. CDR3 coding DNA: TGCGCCAGCAGCCAGACGCCCCTAGGCCAGAACAATCAGCCCCAGCATTTT.